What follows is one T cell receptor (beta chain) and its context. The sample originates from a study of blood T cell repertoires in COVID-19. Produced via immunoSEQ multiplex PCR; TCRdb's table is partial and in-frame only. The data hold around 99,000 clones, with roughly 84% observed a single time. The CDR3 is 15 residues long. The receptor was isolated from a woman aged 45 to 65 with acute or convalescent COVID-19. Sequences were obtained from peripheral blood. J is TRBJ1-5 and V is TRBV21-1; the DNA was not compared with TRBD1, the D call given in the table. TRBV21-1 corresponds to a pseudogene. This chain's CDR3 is CASGADREGNQPQHF. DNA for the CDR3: TGTGCCAGCGGTGCCGACAGGGAAGGCAATCAGCCCCAGCATTTT.